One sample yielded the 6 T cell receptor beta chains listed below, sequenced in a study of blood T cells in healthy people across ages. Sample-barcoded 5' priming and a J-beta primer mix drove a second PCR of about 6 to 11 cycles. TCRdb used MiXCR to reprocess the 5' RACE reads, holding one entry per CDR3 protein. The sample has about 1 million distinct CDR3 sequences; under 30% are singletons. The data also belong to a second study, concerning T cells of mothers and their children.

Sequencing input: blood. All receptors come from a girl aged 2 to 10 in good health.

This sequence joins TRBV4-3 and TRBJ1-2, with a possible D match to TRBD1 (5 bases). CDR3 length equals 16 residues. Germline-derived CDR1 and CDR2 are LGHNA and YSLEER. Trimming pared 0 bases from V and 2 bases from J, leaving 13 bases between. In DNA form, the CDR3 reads TGCGCCAGCAGCCAAGATGCTACCAGGGACAACTATGGCTACACCTTC. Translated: CASSQDATRDNYGYTF.

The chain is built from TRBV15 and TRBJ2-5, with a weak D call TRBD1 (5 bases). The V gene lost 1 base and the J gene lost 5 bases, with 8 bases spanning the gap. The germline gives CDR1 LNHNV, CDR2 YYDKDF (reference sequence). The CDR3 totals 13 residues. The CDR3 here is CATSRGQWETQYF. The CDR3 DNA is TGTGCCACCAGCAGAGGACAGTGGGAGACCCAGTACTTC.

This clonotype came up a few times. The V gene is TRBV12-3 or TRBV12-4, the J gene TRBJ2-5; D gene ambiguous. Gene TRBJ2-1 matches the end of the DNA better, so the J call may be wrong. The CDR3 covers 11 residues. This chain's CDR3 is CASSKGREQFF. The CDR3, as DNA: TGTGCCAGCAGTAAAGGGCGCGAGCAGTTCTTC.

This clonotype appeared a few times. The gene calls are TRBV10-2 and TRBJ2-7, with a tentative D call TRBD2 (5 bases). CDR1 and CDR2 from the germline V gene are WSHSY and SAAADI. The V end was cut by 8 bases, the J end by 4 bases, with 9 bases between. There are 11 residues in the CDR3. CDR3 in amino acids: CASAAVYEQYF. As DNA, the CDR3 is TGCGCCAGCGCAGCGGTGTACGAGCAGTACTTC.

The CDR3 region is CASSLLQEETQYF. In DNA form, the CDR3 reads TGTGCCAGCAGCTTATTACAGGAAGAGACCCAGTACTTC. This chain connects TRBV13 to TRBJ2-5; maybe TRBD1 (5 bases). The CDR3 has 13 amino acids. V dropped 2 bases and J dropped 3 bases, with 7 bases sitting between them. Germline lookup yields CDR1 PRHDT and CDR2 FYEKMQ (reference sequence).

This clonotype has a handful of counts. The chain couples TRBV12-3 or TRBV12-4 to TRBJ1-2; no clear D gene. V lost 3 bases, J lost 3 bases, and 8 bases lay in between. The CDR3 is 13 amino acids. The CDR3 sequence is CASSFSDYYGYTF. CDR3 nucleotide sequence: TGTGCCAGCAGTTTTAGTGATTACTATGGCTACACCTTC.